One sample yielded the 9 T cell receptor beta chains listed below, sequenced in a study of T cell responses to AZD1222 COVID-19 vaccine. Profiling relied on immunoSEQ multiplex PCR, and the TCRdb table lists in-frame clones only, not all of them. The sample holds 130,000 to 150,000 clones; around 91% are singletons and the top ten take 5.2%. The sample consisted of peripheral blood, taken on day 0 of AZD1222 vaccination. These receptors were collected from an adult in good health.

The rearrangement uses TRBV5-1 and TRBJ2-1; D is unresolved. Germline CDR1 reads SGHRS; CDR2 reads YFSETQ. Trimming pared 2 bases from V and 7 bases from J, leaving 19 bases between. The CDR3 runs 16 residues. CDR3 bases: TGCGCCAGCAGCTTAGGGAAAGCCACTCGGCCGAATGAGCAGTTCTTC. Translation gives CASSLGKATRPNEQFF.

The CDR3 spells CSAFTGGPYEQYF. The CDR3, as DNA: TGCAGCGCCTTTACAGGGGGCCCCTACGAGCAGTACTTC. The genes are TRBV29-1 and TRBJ2-7, with 9 positions matching TRBD1. V was clipped by 7 bases and J by 2 bases; unmatched bases: 6. Looked up from germline, CDR1 is SQVTM and CDR2 is ANQGSEA. The CDR3 covers 13 residues.

This clone was observed a few times. The DNA for the CDR3 is TGTGCCAGCAGCTTATCAGGCTTGGGCAGGGACTACGAGCAGTACTTC. Protein product: CASSLSGLGRDYEQYF. The rearrangement links TRBV7-2 to TRBJ2-7, with a weak D call TRBD1 (5 bases). Trimming stripped 2 bases from V and 3 bases from J, with 17 bases between. Germline CDR1 and CDR2: SGHTA and FQGNSA. The CDR3 is 16 amino acids.

The chain combines TRBV28 with TRBJ2-7; 7 bases agree with TRBD2. J gave up 5 bases and V 10 bases, and 8 bases lay outside the gene matches. Germline assignment: CDR1 MDHEN and CDR2 SYDVKM. The CDR3 loop spans 12 amino acids. CDR3 region: CATSGDFHEQYF. The CDR3 nucleotides read TGTGCCACAAGCGGGGACTTCCACGAGCAGTACTTC.

This rearrangement joins TRBV10-3 to TRBJ1-1, with a weak D call TRBD1 (6 bases). In germline, CDR1 is ENHRY, CDR2 SYGVKD. V gave up 4 bases and J gave up 3 bases, with 12 bases separating them. CDR3 length equals 14 residues. The DNA for the CDR3 is TGTGCCATCAGTGGGGCAGGGGTGGACACTGAAGCTTTCTTT. As protein: CAISGAGVDTEAFF.

The V call is TRBV3-1 (or the pseudogene TRBV3-2), the J call TRBJ1-1, with 10 bases fitting TRBD1. CDR1 and CDR2 (germline): LGHDT, YNNKEL (reference sequence). V was clipped by 3 bases and J by 6 bases; unmatched bases: 16. The CDR3 totals 18 residues. CDR3 nucleotide sequence: TGTGCCAGCAGCCAGGATTCCGGGACAGGGGCTTTTGGCTCTGAAGCTTTCTTT. The encoded protein is CASSQDSGTGAFGSEAFF.

The rearrangement joins TRBV5-5 to TRBJ2-3; D gene uncertain. The germline V and J ends were trimmed by 0 bases and 8 bases, with 7 bases remaining between them. Germline assignment: CDR1 SGHKS and CDR2 YYEKEE (reference sequence). This CDR3 contains 12 residues. The DNA for the CDR3 is TGTGCCAGCAGCTTGGATGCAGGTACGCAGTATTTT. It codes for CASSLDAGTQYF.

The chain has TRBV7-2 and TRBJ1-2; no clear D gene. The CDR3 runs to 16 residues. Germline CDR1 is SGHTA and CDR2 is FQGNSA. V lost 5 bases and J 5 bases, leaving 21 bases between the germline ends. CDR3 loop: CASSPSFRGRPYGYTF. DNA for the CDR3: TGTGCCAGCAGCCCATCCTTTCGAGGCAGGCCTTATGGCTACACCTTC.

This chain uses TRBV19 with TRBJ1-5; D gene unclear. The CDR3 spans 15 residues. The V gene's germline CDR1 is LNHDA and CDR2 SQIVND (reference sequence). V shed 5 bases and J shed 4 bases, with 15 bases lying between them. The CDR3 spells CASSGSGSSNQPQHF. CDR3 in DNA: TGTGCCAGTAGTGGATCCGGGTCCTCAAATCAGCCCCAGCATTTT.